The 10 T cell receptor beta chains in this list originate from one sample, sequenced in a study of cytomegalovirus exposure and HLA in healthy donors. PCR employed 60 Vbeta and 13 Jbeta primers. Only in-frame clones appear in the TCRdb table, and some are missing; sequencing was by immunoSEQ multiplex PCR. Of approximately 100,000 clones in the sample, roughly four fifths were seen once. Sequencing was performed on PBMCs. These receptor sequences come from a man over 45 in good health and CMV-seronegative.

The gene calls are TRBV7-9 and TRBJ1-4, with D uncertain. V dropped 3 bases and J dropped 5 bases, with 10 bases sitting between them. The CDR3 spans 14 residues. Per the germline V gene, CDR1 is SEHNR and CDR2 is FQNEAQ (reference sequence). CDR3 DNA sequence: TGTGCCAGCAGCTTCACTCGGGAAAATGAAAAACTGTTTTTT. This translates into CASSFTRENEKLFF. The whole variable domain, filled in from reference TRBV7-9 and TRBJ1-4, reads DTGVSQNPRHKITKRGQNVTFRCDPISEHNRLYWYRQTLGQGPEFLTYFQNEAQLEKSRLLSDRFSAERPKGSFSTLEIQRTEQGDSAMYLCASSFTRENEKLFFGSGTQLSVL.

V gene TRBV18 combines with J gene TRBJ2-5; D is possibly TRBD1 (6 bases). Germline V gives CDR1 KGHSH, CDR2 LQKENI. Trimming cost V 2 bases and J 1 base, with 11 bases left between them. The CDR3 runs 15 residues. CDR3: CASSPSGQFQETQYF. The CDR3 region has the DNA TGTGCCAGCTCACCATCAGGACAGTTCCAAGAGACCCAGTACTTC.

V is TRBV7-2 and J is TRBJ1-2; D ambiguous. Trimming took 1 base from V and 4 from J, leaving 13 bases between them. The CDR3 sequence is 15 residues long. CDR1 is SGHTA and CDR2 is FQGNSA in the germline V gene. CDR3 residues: CASSLDNSEIYGYTF. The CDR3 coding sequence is TGTGCCAGCAGCTTAGATAACTCTGAGATCTATGGCTACACCTTC.

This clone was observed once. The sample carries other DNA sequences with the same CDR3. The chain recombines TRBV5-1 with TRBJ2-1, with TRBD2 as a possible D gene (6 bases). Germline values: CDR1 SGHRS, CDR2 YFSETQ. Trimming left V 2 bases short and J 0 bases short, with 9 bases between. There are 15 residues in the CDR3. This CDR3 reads CASSFGGSSYNEQFF. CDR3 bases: TGCGCCAGCAGCTTTGGGGGGAGCTCCTACAATGAGCAGTTCTTC.

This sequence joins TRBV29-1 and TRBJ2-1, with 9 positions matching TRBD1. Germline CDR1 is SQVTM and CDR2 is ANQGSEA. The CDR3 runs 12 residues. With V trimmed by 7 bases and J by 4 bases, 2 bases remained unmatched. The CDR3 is CSGTGAYNEQFF. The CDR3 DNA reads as TGCAGCGGGACAGGGGCTTACAATGAGCAGTTCTTC.

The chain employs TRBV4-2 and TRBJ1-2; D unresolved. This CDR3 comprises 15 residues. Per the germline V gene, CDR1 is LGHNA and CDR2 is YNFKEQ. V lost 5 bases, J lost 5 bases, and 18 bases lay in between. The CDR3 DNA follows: TGTGCCAGCAGCGAACGAACGGGGATTGGGTATGGCTACACCTTC. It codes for CASSERTGIGYGYTF.

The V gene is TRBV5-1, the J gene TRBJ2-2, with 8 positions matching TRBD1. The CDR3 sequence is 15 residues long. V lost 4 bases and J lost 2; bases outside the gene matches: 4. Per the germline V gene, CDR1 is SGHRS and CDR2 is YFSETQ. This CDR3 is CASSPGQVNTGELFF. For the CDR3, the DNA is TGCGCCAGCAGCCCGGGACAGGTTAACACCGGGGAGCTGTTTTTT.

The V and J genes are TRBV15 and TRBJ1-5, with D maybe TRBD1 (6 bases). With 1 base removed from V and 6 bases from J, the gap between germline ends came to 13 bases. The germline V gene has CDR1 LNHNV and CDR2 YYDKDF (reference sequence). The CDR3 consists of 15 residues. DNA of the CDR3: TGTGCCACCAGCAGAGCCAGGGGCGAGGGTCAGCCCCAGCATTTT. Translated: CATSRARGEGQPQHF.

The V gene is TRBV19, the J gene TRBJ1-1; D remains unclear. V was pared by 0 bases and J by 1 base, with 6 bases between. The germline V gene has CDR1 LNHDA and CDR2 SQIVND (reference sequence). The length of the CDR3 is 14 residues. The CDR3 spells CASSIDLANTEAFF. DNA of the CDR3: TGTGCCAGTAGTATAGATCTGGCGAACACTGAAGCTTTCTTT.

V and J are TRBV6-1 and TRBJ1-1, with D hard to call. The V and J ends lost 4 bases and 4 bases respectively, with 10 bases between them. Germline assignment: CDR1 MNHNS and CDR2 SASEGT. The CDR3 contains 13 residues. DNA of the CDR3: TGTGCCAGCAGTGGAGGGCTCAGCACTGAAGCTTTCTTT. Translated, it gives CASSGGLSTEAFF.